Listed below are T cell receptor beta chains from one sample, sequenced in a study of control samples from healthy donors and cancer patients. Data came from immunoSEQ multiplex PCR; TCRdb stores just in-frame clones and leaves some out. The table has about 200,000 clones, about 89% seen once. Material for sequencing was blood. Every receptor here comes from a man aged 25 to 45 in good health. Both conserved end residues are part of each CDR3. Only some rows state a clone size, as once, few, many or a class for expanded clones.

CAWSAGWYGYTF	TRBV30	TRBJ1-2	once
CSAERSVLSTEAFF	TRBV29-1	TRBJ1-1	NA
CASSQGRQGAENIQYF	TRBV4-1	TRBJ2-4	NA
CARRMNTEAFF	TRBV5-6	TRBJ1-1	once
CASSQSGGARYEQYF	TRBV3-1/TRBV3-2	TRBJ2-7	NA
CSVDQGNYGYTF	TRBV29-1	TRBJ1-2	NA
CASRLNRGSSHSPLHF	TRBV27	TRBJ1-6	once
CSVESEGPNYGYTF	TRBV29-1	TRBJ1-2	NA
CASSHSDTQYF	TRBV3-1/TRBV3-2	TRBJ2-3	NA
CASSLDDRGNRYF	TRBV5-1	TRBJ2-7	NA
CASSTAGVSTEAFF	TRBV6-6	TRBJ1-1	NA
CASSQQGQGIGAFF	TRBV3-1/TRBV3-2	TRBJ1-1	few
CASGLFEDTEAFF	TRBV12-5	TRBJ1-1	NA
CASSITPTGLNEQFF	TRBV5-1	TRBJ2-1	once